The clone carrying this T cell receptor beta chain was recorded many times. This sample stems from a study of T cells after yellow fever vaccination. For the study at large: With SMART-Seq v4 Ultra Low Input, the fractions containing low cell numbers were prepared.

The ends lost 5 bases at V and 4 bases at J; junction bases unmatched: 7. This CDR3 contains 14 residues. Germline CDR1 is SGHRS and CDR2 is YFSETQ. TCRdb fed the 5' RACE reads into MiXCR, producing one record per CDR3 protein. The sample yields 300,000 or so distinct CDR3 sequences, 3% to 4.5% seen once. Sequencing used PBMCs, obtained 5 days after the yellow fever booster vaccination. The sequence was obtained from a man younger than 35 who received the YFV17D yellow fever vaccine. The genes are TRBV5-1 and TRBJ2-5; TRBD1 aligns across 8 bases. CDR3 bases: TGCGCCAGCAGATATTCGACAGGGGCAGAGACCCAGTACTTC. This codes for CASRYSTGAETQYF.